The clone carrying this T cell receptor (beta chain) was observed many times. The antigen is unknown. The data are from a study of CD8 T cells in ankylosing spondylitis. Looked up from germline, CDR1 is LGHNT and CDR2 is FRNRAP. The CDR3 has 10 residues. The V end was cut by 11 bases, the J end by 5 bases, with 6 bases between. TCRdb processed the 5' RACE reads anew with MiXCR; each CDR3 protein has one entry. The data show under 200,000 distinct CDR3 sequences, roughly 12% seen once. Whole-study results and caveats: Relatively rare in peripheral blood, disease-linked clones were also CD8+. Blood from ankylosing spondylitis patients appeared to carry a characteristic roughly 8-variant TCR beta motif. Disease-linked clones reportedly showed significant enrichment in matched ankylosing spondylitis synovial fluid. Both synovial fluid and blood in reactive arthritis had previously been reported to carry some motif variants.

The chain uses TRBV12-5 and TRBJ2-2; D is undetermined. Sequenced sample: blood, either unsorted or a sorted T cell fraction (not recorded which). The sequence was obtained from a male donor with ankylosing spondylitis or in good health (not recorded which). The CDR3 spells CARLTGELFF. The CDR3 coding sequence is TGTGCTCGGCTGACCGGGGAGCTGTTTTTT. The whole variable domain, remainder taken from reference TRBV12-5 and TRBJ2-2, is DARVTQTPRHKVTEMGQEVTMRCQPILGHNTVFWYRQTMMQGLELLAYFRNRAPLDDSGMPKDRFSAEMPDATLATLKIQPSEPRDSAVYFCARLTGELFFGEGSRLTVL.